This paragraph reports one TCR beta chain. This record belongs to a study of T cell responses to AZD1222 COVID-19 vaccine. TCRdb's copy holds only in-frame clones and misses some; the assay was immunoSEQ multiplex PCR. The sample carries some 130,000 clones, around nine tenths recorded once. Trimming removed 6 bases from V and 8 bases from J, with 16 bases in between. The CDR3 has 14 amino acids. Per the germline V gene, CDR1 is PRHDT and CDR2 is FYEKMQ (reference sequence). This receptor was taken from an adult in good health. The genes are TRBV13 and TRBJ1-4; D remains unclear. Sample: peripheral blood, taken on day 0 of AZD1222 vaccination. CDR3 protein: CASSQQGPWEKLFF. For the CDR3, the DNA is TGTGCCAGCAGTCAGCAAGGGCCCTGGGAAAAACTGTTTTTT.